This TCR beta chain was captured by sequencing in a study of T cells in Graves' hyperthyroidism and ophthalmopathy. The wider study: Peripheral blood collection took place at initial diagnosis, before any treatment.

The authors obtained PBMCs from 10 ml of fresh peripheral blood. The CDR3 regions of TCR beta were amplified from RNA transcripts. First-round RT-PCR of the TCR CDR3 relied on the HTBI primer set. TCRdb re-derived calls from the multiplex PCR reads in MiXCR, one entry per CDR3 protein. The data show more than 500,000 distinct CDR3 sequences, around 15% seen once. V shed 6 bases and J shed 5 bases, with 10 bases lying between them. Germline CDR1 reads DFQATT; CDR2 reads SNEGSKA (reference sequence). This CDR3 is 11 amino acids long. This clonotype was seen many times. The chain carries TRBV20-1 and TRBJ2-5; no firm D call. What was sequenced was blood. This clonotype was obtained from a woman between 25 and 40 years old with Graves' ophthalmopathy. The CDR3 DNA is TGCAGTGCCAGGAACGTTGAGACCCAGTACTTC. Its translation is CSARNVETQYF.